This T cell receptor (beta chain) came from a study of cytomegalovirus exposure and HLA in healthy donors. Trimming removed 4 bases from V and 8 bases from J; junction bases left unmatched: 12. The CDR3 is made up of 14 amino acids. CDR1 is SQVTM and CDR2 is ANQGSEA in the germline V gene. The study ran its PCR with 60 Vbeta and 13 Jbeta primers. The data were produced by immunoSEQ multiplex PCR, yet TCRdb's version contains in-frame clones alone and is incomplete. The sample totals under 150,000 clones. As for this clone: Its specificity is unknown.

Study conclusions and caveats: In a later analysis, DRB1 alleles had the most associated TCRs; HLA-C alleles the fewest. HLA allele associations emerged for under 20,000 TCR beta sequences in a later analysis, at 0.05 false discovery rate. A prior analysis recorded that most TCR beta V segments were productive about 87% or about 30% of the time. There was a cluster of highly shared sequence variants that was likely a sequencing artifact.

The genes are TRBV29-1 and TRBJ1-2; TRBD1 matches at 8 bases. The sequence was collected from a woman in her sixties in good health and CMV-seronegative. The specimen sequenced was PBMCs. The CDR3 reads CSVGYDRGRQGYTF. The DNA of the CDR3 is TGCAGCGTTGGTTATGACAGGGGTCGCCAGGGCTACACCTTC. The whole variable domain, remainder taken from reference TRBV29-1 and TRBJ1-2, is SAVISQKPSRDICQRGTSLTIQCQVDSQVTMMFWYRQQPGQSLTLIATANQGSEATYESGFVIDKFPISRPNLTFSTLTVSNMSPEDSSIYLCSVGYDRGRQGYTFGSGTRLTVV.